These T cell receptor beta chains were read from a single sample in a study of prognosis after radiotherapy for stage I lung cancer. From the multiplex PCR reads, TCRdb called clonotypes with MiXCR, one entry per CDR3 protein. The sample has about 26,000 distinct CDR3 sequences, approximately 31% seen once. The sequences come from PBMCs, collected before or after stereotactic body radiation therapy (not recorded which). The receptors were sampled from a donor aged 50 or older with non-small cell lung cancer. Each CDR3 is given with its conserved first and last residue. A D gene is named only where the DNA matches it firmly. Expanded clones are given a class, and other clones once, few, many or no size at all.

>13|.|.|TRBV7-6|TRBJ1-1
TGTGCCAGCAGTCTAGGACAGTGCACTGAAGCTTTCTTT
CASSLGQCTEAFF
>19|.|TRBD2|TRBV5-5|TRBJ2-3
TGTGCCAGCAGCTTGGTCCCGGGAGCGGGGGTTACTATCACAGATACGCAGTATTTT
CASSLVPGAGVTITDTQYF
>16|.|.|TRBV28|TRBJ1-5
TGTGCCAGCAGTCCTCGGGGGGGACAACACAATCAGCCCCAGCATTTT
CASSPRGGQHNQPQHF
>14|medium-sized|.|TRBV6-5|TRBJ2-7
TGTGCCAGCAGTTATAAGCGCAGCTCCTACGAGCAGTACTTC
CASSYKRSSYEQYF
>16|many|.|TRBV9|TRBJ2-4
TGTGCCAGCAGCGTAGACGAGGGGGGGCCATCAGACATTCAGTACTTC
CASSVDEGGPSDIQYF
>14|many|TRBD1|TRBV9|TRBJ2-7
TGTGCCAGCAGCGTAGTTGACAGGGGCGGCGAGCAGTACTTC
CASSVVDRGGEQYF
>15|many|.|TRBV5-1|TRBJ1-1
TGCGCCAGCAGCTTTGGGGATACGGTGAGCACTGAAGCTTTCTTT
CASSFGDTVSTEAFF
>14|.|.|TRBV5-1|TRBJ1-1
TGCGCCAGCAGCGTGGTTGGGGGAGGCACTGAGGCTTTCTTT
CASSVVGGGTEAFF
>12|many|.|TRBV27|TRBJ1-2
TGTGCCAGCAGTACTGCCTTTGAGGGCTACACCTTC
CASSTAFEGYTF
>12|many|.|TRBV20-1|TRBJ1-2
TGCAGTGCTAAGACAGACTCCTATGGCTACACCTTC
CSAKTDSYGYTF
>17|many|.|TRBV2|TRBJ1-4
TGTGCCAGCAGTGCTGGAGAGGGGCAGGTAGAGAGCGAAAAACTGTTTTTT
CASSAGEGQVESEKLFF
>12|once|.|TRBV27|TRBJ2-1
TGTGCCAGCAGTTTAGACTACAATTATCAGTTCTTC
CASSLDYNYQFF
>15|many|.|TRBV6-5|TRBJ2-7
TGTGCCAGCAGTTCCCAACAGGGAACGATCTACGAGCAGTACTTC
CASSSQQGTIYEQYF
>23|.|TRBD1|TRBV28|TRBJ2-1
TGTGCCAGCAGTTTGGTCTACACCTGGGACAGGGAAGCCGGGGGTGGCTCCTACAATGAGCAGTTCTTC
CASSLVYTWDREAGGGSYNEQFF
>15|.|.|TRBV11-2|TRBJ1-1
TGTGCCAGCAGCTTAGAGGGGGTGGTGAACACTGAAGCTTTCTTT
CASSLEGVVNTEAFF
>13|many|TRBD1|TRBV28|TRBJ1-2
TGTGCCAGCAGTTTGACAGGGGCGGTCGGCTACACCTTC
CASSLTGAVGYTF
>14|many|TRBD2|TRBV9|TRBJ2-1
TGTGCCAGCGGCGGGGGGACTAGCGTGGGTGAGCAGTTCTTC
CASGGGTSVGEQFF
>12|many|.|TRBV30|TRBJ1-1
TGTGCCTGGAGTACACGGCACACTGAAGCTTTCTTT
CAWSTRHTEAFF
>12|many|.|TRBV5-6|TRBJ1-2
TGTGCCAGCAGCCGGCCCGGGTTTGGCTACACCTTC
CASSRPGFGYTF
>17|once|.|TRBV12-3/TRBV12-4|TRBJ2-1
TGTGCCAGCAGTTTATATTCCTGGACTAGGGGGGGAGGTGAGCAGTTCTTC
CASSLYSWTRGGGEQFF
>13|many|TRBD1|TRBV19|TRBJ1-5
TGTGCCAGTAGTGGACAGGGTCTCGGTCCCCAGCATTTT
CASSGQGLGPQHF
>15|.|TRBD1|TRBV30|TRBJ1-5
TGTGCCTGGAGTGTACGGGGGACAGTCAATCAGCCCCAGCATTTT
CAWSVRGTVNQPQHF
>14|many|TRBD1|TRBV6-1|TRBJ2-7
TGTGCCAGCAAAACAGGGGGCCTGCCCTACGAGCAGTACTTC
CASKTGGLPYEQYF
>15|many|TRBD2|TRBV6-8|TRBJ2-1
TGTGCCAGCAGTTTACTAGCGGGGGGGTACAATGAGCAGTTCTTC
CASSLLAGGYNEQFF
>14|few|TRBD2|TRBV20-1|TRBJ2-7
TGCAGTGCTAGCGGGGGGGCGGGATTTCTCGAGCAGTACTTC
CSASGGAGFLEQYF
>14|many|TRBD2|TRBV5-1|TRBJ2-7
TGCGCCAGCACCCTCCCGGGACTAGGTAGCGAGCAGTACTTC
CASTLPGLGSEQYF
>14|medium-sized|.|TRBV5-1|TRBJ1-6
TGCGCCAGCAGCTTGGGACAGACAAATTCACCCCTCCACTTT
CASSLGQTNSPLHF
>15|once|.|TRBV28|TRBJ1-2
TGTGCCAGCGTGACCAGGGTTTTAGGCTCTGGGGGCTACACCTTC
CASVTRVLGSGGYTF
>15|.|.|TRBV29-1|TRBJ1-1
TGCAGCGTTGAAGGACCCGGAGGATCCAACACTGAAGCTTTCTTT
CSVEGPGGSNTEAFF
>15|.|TRBD1|TRBV28|TRBJ1-5
TGTGCCAGCAGTTTAGTCAGGGGGCGAAATCAGCCCCAGCATTTT
CASSLVRGRNQPQHF
>14|many|TRBD1|TRBV9|TRBJ2-5
TGTGCCAGCAGCTGGGACAGCGGACAAGAGACCCAGTACTTC
CASSWDSGQETQYF
>15|many|.|TRBV29-1|TRBJ2-7
TGCAGCGTTGATCTGGACAGCGACAGCTCCTACGAGCAGTACTTC
CSVDLDSDSSYEQYF
>17|many|.|TRBV28|TRBJ2-5
TGTGCCAGCAGTTCCCCTGGAGGGGCCATGTACCAAGAGACCCAGTACTTC
CASSSPGGAMYQETQYF
>20|.|TRBD2|TRBV3-1|TRBJ2-7
TGTGCCAGCAGCCCCTATACTTCCGGGACTAGCGGGGTAGGTGGGTACGAGCAGTACTTC
CASSPYTSGTSGVGGYEQYF
>15|.|.|TRBV6-1|TRBJ1-3
TGTGCCAGCACACTGGGTTCGGGCTCTGGAAACACCATATATTTT
CASTLGSGSGNTIYF
>14|.|TRBD1|TRBV6-1|TRBJ2-1
TGTGCCAGCATGAGGACAGGGGTTTTGGGTGAGCAGTTCTTC
CASMRTGVLGEQFF
>13|many|.|TRBV29-1|TRBJ2-7
TGCAGCGTTGAAGCAGTAGGCGCCTACGAGCAGTACTTC
CSVEAVGAYEQYF
>16|many|.|TRBV24-1|TRBJ1-5
TGTGCCACCAGTGAAAGGGGCCTAAATAGCAATCAGCCCCAGCATTTT
CATSERGLNSNQPQHF
>14|many|TRBD1|TRBV10-3|TRBJ1-2
TGTGCCATCAGTACGGGGGGAAGGACAGGGGGCTACACCTTC
CAISTGGRTGGYTF
>15|many|.|TRBV5-1|TRBJ2-5
TGCGCCAGCAGCTCGAGTGGGGGGCTCTGGGAGACCCAGTACTTC
CASSSSGGLWETQYF
>13|many|.|TRBV28|TRBJ1-1
TGTGCCAGCACTGGGCCCATGAACACTGAAGCTTTCTTT
CASTGPMNTEAFF